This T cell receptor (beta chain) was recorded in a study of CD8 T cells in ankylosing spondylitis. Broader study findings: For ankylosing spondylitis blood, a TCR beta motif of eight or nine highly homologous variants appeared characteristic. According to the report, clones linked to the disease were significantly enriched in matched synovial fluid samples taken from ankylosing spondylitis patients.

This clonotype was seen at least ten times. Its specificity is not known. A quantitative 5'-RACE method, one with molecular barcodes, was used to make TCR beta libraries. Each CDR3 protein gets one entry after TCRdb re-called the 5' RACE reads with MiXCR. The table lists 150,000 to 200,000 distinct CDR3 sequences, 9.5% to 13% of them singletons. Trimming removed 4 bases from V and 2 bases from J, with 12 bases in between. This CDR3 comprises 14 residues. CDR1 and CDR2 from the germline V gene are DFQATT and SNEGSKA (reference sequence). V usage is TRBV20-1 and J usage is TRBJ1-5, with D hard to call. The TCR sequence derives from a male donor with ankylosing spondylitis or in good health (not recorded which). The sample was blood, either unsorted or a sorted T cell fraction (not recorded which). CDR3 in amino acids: CSAMRLGGNQPQHF. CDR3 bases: TGCAGTGCTATGCGATTAGGTGGCAATCAGCCCCAGCATTTT.